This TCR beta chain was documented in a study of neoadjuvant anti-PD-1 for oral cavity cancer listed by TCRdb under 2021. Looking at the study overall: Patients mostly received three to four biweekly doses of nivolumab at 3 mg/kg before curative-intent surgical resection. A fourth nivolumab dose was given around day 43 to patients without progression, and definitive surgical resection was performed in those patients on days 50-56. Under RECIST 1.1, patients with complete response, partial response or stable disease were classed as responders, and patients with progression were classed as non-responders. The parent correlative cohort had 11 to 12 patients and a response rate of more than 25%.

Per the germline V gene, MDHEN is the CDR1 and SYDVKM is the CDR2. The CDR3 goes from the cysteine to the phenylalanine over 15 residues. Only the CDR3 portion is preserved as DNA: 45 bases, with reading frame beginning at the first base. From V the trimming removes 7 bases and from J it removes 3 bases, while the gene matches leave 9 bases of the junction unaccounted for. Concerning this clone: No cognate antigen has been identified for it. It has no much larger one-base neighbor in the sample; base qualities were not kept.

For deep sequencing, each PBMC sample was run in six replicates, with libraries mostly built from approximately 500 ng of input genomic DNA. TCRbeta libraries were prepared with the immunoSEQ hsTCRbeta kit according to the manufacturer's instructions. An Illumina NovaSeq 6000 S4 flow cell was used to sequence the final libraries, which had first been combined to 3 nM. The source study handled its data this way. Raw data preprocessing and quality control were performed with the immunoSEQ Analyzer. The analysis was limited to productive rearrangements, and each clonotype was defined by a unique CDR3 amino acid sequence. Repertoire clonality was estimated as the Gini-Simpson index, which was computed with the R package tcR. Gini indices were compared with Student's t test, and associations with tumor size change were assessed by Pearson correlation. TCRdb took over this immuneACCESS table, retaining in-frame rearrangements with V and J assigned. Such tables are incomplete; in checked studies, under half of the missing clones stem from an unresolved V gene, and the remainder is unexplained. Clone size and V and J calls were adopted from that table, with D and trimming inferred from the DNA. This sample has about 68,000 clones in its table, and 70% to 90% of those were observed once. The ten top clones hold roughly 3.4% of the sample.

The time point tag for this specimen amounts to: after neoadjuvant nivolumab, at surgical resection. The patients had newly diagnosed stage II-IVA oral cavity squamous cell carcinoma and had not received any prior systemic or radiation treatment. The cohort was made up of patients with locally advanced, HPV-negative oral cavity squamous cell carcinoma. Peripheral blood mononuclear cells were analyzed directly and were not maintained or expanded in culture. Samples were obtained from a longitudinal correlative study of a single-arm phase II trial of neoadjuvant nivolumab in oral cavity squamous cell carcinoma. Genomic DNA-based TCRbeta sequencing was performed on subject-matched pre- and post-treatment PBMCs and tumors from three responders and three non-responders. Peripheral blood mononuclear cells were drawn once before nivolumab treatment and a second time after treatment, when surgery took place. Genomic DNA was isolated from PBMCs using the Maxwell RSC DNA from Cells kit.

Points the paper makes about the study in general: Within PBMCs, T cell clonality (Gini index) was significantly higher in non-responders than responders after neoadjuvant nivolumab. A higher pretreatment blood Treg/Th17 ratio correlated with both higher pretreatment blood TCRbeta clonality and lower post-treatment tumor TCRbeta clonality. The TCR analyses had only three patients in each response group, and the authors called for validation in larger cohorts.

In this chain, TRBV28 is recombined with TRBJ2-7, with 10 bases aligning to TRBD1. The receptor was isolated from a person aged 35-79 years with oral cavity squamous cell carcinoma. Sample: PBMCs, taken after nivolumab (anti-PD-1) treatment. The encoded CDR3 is CASNPTGGQVYEQYF. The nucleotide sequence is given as TGTGCCAGCAACCCGACAGGGGGCCAAGTCTACGAGCAGTACTTC. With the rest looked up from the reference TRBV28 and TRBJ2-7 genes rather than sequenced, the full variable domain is DVKVTQSSRYLVKRTGEKVFLECVQDMDHENMFWYRQDPGLGLRLIYFSYDVKMKEKGDIPEGYSVSREKKERFSLILESASTNQTSMYLCASNPTGGQVYEQYFGPGTRLTVT.